One sample yielded the 17 T cell receptor beta chains listed below, sequenced in a study of T cell responses to AZD1222 COVID-19 vaccine. Clones were sequenced by immunoSEQ multiplex PCR, and TCRdb holds only the in-frame ones, with some missing. The sample includes 90,000 to 150,000 clones, around 85% of them seen just once. The starting material was peripheral blood, obtained on day 0 of AZD1222 vaccination. The receptors here all came from an adult in good health.

The chain combines TRBV18 with TRBJ1-3; D may be TRBD1 (5 bases). Germline V lookup: CDR1 KGHSH, CDR2 LQKENI. Trimming took 1 base from V and 2 from J, leaving 12 bases between them. The CDR3 loop spans 16 amino acids. The CDR3 bases are TGTGCCAGCTCACCACGGAGGGGCAAAACTGGAAACACCATATATTTT. It encodes CASSPRRGKTGNTIYF.

V gene TRBV5-1 combines with J gene TRBJ2-1; no reliable D call. The CDR3 sequence is 13 residues long. The ends were cut back, 1 base at V and 5 bases at J, with 7 bases in the middle. Germline-derived CDR1 and CDR2 are SGHRS and YFSETQ. As DNA, the CDR3 is TGCGCCAGCAGCTTGTACGGAGACAATGAGCAGTTCTTC. It codes for CASSLYGDNEQFF. Full variable domain (remainder filled in from reference TRBV5-1 and TRBJ2-1): KAGVTQTPRYLIKTRGQQVTLSCSPISGHRSVSWYQQTPGQGLQFLFEYFSETQRNKGNFPGRFSGRQFSNSRSEMNVSTLELGDSALYLCASSLYGDNEQFFGPGTRLTVL.

This chain uses TRBV12-5 with TRBJ1-4; D unclear. CDR1 and CDR2 (germline): LGHNT, FRNRAP. The germline V and J ends were trimmed by 5 bases and 7 bases, with 8 bases remaining between them. The CDR3 has 12 residues. The CDR3 here is CASGPWGEKLFF. In DNA, the CDR3 is TGTGCTAGTGGTCCGTGGGGTGAAAAACTGTTTTTT.

A single count supports this clone. V usage is TRBV7-2 and J usage is TRBJ1-2; the D gene is possibly TRBD1 (5 bases). Germline V gene sequence: CDR1 SGHTA, CDR2 FQGNSA. CDR3 length equals 15 residues. V lost 3 bases and J lost 8, with 19 bases in between. DNA for the CDR3: TGTGCCAGCAGCTTTAGTTGGTCAGGGTCCGGGGGCTACACCTTC. Its protein product is CASSFSWSGSGGYTF. The full variable domain, rest sourced from reference TRBV7-2 and TRBJ1-2, is GAGVSQSPSNKVTEKGKDVELRCDPISGHTALYWYRQSLGQGLEFLIYFQGNSAPDKSGLPSDRFSAERTGGSVSTLTIQRTQQEDSAVYLCASSFSWSGSGGYTFGSGTRLTVV.

A single count supports this clone. The chain has TRBV13 and TRBJ2-5; no clear D. The CDR3 sequence is 14 residues long. The germline CDR1 and CDR2 sequences are PRHDT and FYEKMQ (reference sequence). Between the trimmed V and J ends, which lost 2 bases and 5 bases, there was a span of 12 bases. This chain's CDR3 is CASSLMSVGETQYF. The CDR3 DNA is TGTGCCAGCAGCTTAATGTCGGTCGGGGAGACCCAGTACTTC.

V usage is TRBV29-1 and J usage is TRBJ1-2; possible D gene TRBD1, 6 bases. The CDR3 has 12 amino acids. V was clipped by 7 bases and J by 6 bases, with 15 bases between them. Germline V lookup: CDR1 SQVTM, CDR2 ANQGSEA. CDR3 residues: CSGQDSRDGYTF. CDR3 sequence (DNA): TGCAGCGGGCAGGACAGCAGAGATGGCTACACCTTC.

This clone was counted a few times. This rearrangement joins TRBV5-8 to TRBJ1-4, with D unresolved. The V end was cut by 6 bases, the J end by 7 bases, with 19 bases between. There are 15 residues in the CDR3. CDR1 and CDR2 (germline): SGHTS, YDEGEE. CDR3 sequence reads: CASTPRRREAEKLFF. CDR3 nucleotides: TGTGCCAGCACCCCCCGTAGGCGGGAGGCTGAAAAACTGTTTTTT.

CDR3 in amino acids: CASSPTRLGGYTF. The CDR3 coding sequence is TGTGCCAGCAGCCCGACCAGGTTGGGTGGCTACACCTTC. The chain uses TRBV14 and TRBJ1-2; D not certain. The V gene lost 4 bases and the J gene lost 7 bases, with 13 bases spanning the gap. Germline V CDR1 and CDR2: SGHDN, FVKESK. The CDR3 extends over 13 amino acids.

Concerning this clone itself: At one boundary the junction diverges from the germline segment, which might be a read error. The V call is TRBV3-1 (or the pseudogene TRBV3-2), the J call TRBJ2-3, with unresolved D. CDR3 length: 17 residues. Germline V gene lookup returns CDR1 LGHDT and CDR2 YNNKEL (reference sequence). The CDR3 is CASSQAPMTPPTVTQYF. Here the CDR3 DNA reads TGTGCCAGCAGCCAAGCGCCGATGACACCCCCAACAGTTACGCAGTATTTT.

The chain carries TRBV6-6 and TRBJ1-1; D gene unclear. Germline V gene data show CDR1 as MNHNY and CDR2 as SVGAGI (reference sequence). Trimming stripped 4 bases from V and 6 bases from J, with 9 bases between. CDR3 size: 12 residues. The CDR3 region is CASSLGQPEAFF. The CDR3 DNA reads TGTGCCAGCAGTTTAGGTCAGCCTGAAGCTTTCTTT.

This clone was observed once. The J gene is TRBJ2-7, the V gene TRBV2; a possible D gene is TRBD1 (7 bases). The CDR3 has 14 residues. Trimming removed 3 bases at V and 5 bases at J, with 14 bases between. Per germline, CDR1 SNHLY and CDR2 FYNNEI. CDR3 sequence reads: CASSDRGAMDEQYF. CDR3 in DNA: TGTGCCAGCAGTGACAGGGGGGCTATGGACGAGCAGTACTTC. Filled out from reference TRBV2 and TRBJ2-7, the complete variable domain reads EPEVTQTPSHQVTQMGQEVILRCVPISNHLYFYWYRQILGQKVEFLVSFYNNEISEKSEIFDDQFSVERPDGSNFTLKIRSTKLEDSAMYFCASSDRGAMDEQYFGPGTRLTVT.

This clone was detected only a few times. The V call is TRBV27, the J call TRBJ1-5; no definite D call. V shed 5 bases and J shed 4 bases, with 18 bases lying between them. This CDR3 contains 16 residues. Germline V CDR1 and CDR2: MNHEY, SMNVEV (reference sequence). CDR3 nucleotides: TGTGCCAGCAGTCTAGGCCGGGATGGGCAAAATCAGCCCCAGCATTTT. Its translation: CASSLGRDGQNQPQHF.

The rearrangement links TRBV2 to TRBJ2-7, with 7 bases aligning to TRBD1. J lost 5 bases, V lost 11 bases, and 12 bases had no gene match. In germline, CDR1 is SNHLY, CDR2 FYNNEI. This CDR3 is 13 amino acids long. The chain's CDR3 is CAQNRGGGDEQYF. CDR3 bases: TGTGCCCAAAACAGGGGTGGGGGCGACGAGCAGTACTTC.

CDR3 sequence (DNA): TGTGCCAGCAGCCCCATTCGGGGAACTTCCTACGAGCAGTACTTC. Its translation: CASSPIRGTSYEQYF. The V call is TRBV11-3, the J call TRBJ2-7; tentatively, D is TRBD2 (5 bases). Trimming cost V 5 bases and J 1 base, with 15 bases left between them. The germline V gene encodes CDR1 SGHNT and CDR2 YENEEA. The CDR3 runs 15 residues.

V and J are TRBV24-1 and TRBJ2-7, with 7 bases that match TRBD2. The CDR3 covers 14 residues. CDR1 KGHDR and CDR2 SFDVKD come from the germline V gene. Unmatched junction bases numbered 8, after V lost 10 bases and J lost 0 bases. CDR3 nucleotides: TGTGCCACAGCCCGGGGCGGGGGCTCCTACGAGCAGTACTTC. This translates into CATARGGGSYEQYF.

This clone was recorded once. V gene TRBV28 combines with J gene TRBJ1-5; 9 positions agree with TRBD1. V lost 5 bases and J lost 0; bases outside the gene matches: 5. This CDR3 has 16 residues. Germline loops: CDR1 MDHEN, CDR2 SYDVKM. CDR3 region: CASSPAGQGSNQPQHF. In DNA form, the CDR3 reads TGTGCCAGCAGTCCCGCGGGACAGGGTAGCAATCAGCCCCAGCATTTT.

The chain couples TRBV10-3 to TRBJ1-4, with TRBD1 as a possible D gene (6 bases). Germline values: CDR1 ENHRY, CDR2 SYGVKD. This CDR3 has 14 amino acids. Trimming took 2 bases from V and 5 from J, leaving 9 bases between them. CDR3: CAISEGQRNEKLFF. CDR3 nucleotide sequence: TGTGCCATCAGTGAGGGACAGAGAAATGAAAAACTGTTTTTT.